The following is a TCR beta chain sequence with its context. This record comes from a study of blood T cell repertoires in COVID-19. Whole-study context: From T cells, B-cell-depleted T cells, or PBMCs came the material, which was cDNA or gDNA.

In the source study's methods: Amplified reference gene primers provided the basis for estimating nucleated cell counts. Profiling relied on immunoSEQ multiplex PCR, and the TCRdb table lists in-frame clones only, not all of them. That table supplies the V and J calls and clone size; D and trimming were determined from the DNA. The top ten clones hold about 1.1% of a sample with about 190,000 clones, approximately 90% of them seen once. Germline CDR1 is DFQATT and CDR2 is SNEGSKA (reference sequence). This CDR3 is 14 amino acids long. Trimming removed 3 bases at V and 2 bases at J, with 14 bases between.

The specimen was peripheral blood. This TCR came from a man aged 25 to 40 with acute or convalescent COVID-19. V is TRBV20-1 and J is TRBJ2-7, with a tentative D call TRBD1 (6 bases). This CDR3 is CSASLDRPPYEQYF. The CDR3, as DNA: TGCAGTGCTAGTCTAGACAGGCCTCCCTACGAGCAGTACTTC.